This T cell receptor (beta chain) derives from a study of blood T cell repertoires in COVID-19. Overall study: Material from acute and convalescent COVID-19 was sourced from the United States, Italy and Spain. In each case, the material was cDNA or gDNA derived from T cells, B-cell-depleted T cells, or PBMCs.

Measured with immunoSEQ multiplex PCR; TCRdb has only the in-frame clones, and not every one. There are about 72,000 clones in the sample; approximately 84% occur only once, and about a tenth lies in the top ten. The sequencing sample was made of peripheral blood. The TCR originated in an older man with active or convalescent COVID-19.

This CDR3 is CAWSVQGSYGYTF. CDR3 DNA sequence: TGTGCCTGGAGTGTCCAGGGTAGCTATGGCTACACCTTC. V gene TRBV30 combines with J gene TRBJ1-2, with a weak D call TRBD1 (5 bases). V was pared by 0 bases and J by 4 bases, with 9 bases between. The CDR3 has 13 residues. From germline, CDR1 is GTSNPN and CDR2 SVGIG (reference sequence).